These 26 T cell receptor beta chains were all obtained from the same sample, sequenced in a study of OX40 agonist ivuxolimab in advanced cancers. Clones were read by immunoSEQ multiplex PCR, and TCRdb kept only the in-frame ones, dropping some. The top ten hold around 2.7% of the sample, which has tens of thousands of clones, about four fifths seen once. Sample: CD4+ or CD8+ T cells sorted from blood, taken in a trial of the OX40 agonist ivuxolimab. The receptors derive from an adult with an advanced solid tumor such as melanoma, head and neck, liver or kidney cancer.

J is TRBJ2-2 and V is TRBV7-2; TRBD1 aligns across 10 bases. In germline, CDR1 is SGHTA, CDR2 FQGNSA. Trimming cost V 4 bases and J 4 bases; bases outside gene matches: 6. The CDR3 totals 16 residues. The CDR3 loop is CASSSSTGGITGELFF. CDR3 DNA sequence: TGTGCCAGCAGCTCTTCGACAGGGGGCATCACCGGGGAGCTGTTTTTT.

J is TRBJ2-3 and V is TRBV7-9; 9 bases map to TRBD1. Per the germline V gene, CDR1 is SEHNR and CDR2 is FQNEAQ (reference sequence). V shed 6 bases, J shed 2 bases, and the junction held 12 bases outside the gene matches. This CDR3 comprises 17 residues. The CDR3 DNA sequence: TGTGCCAGCAGTTCTCTCCGGACAGGGGACGACACAGATACGCAGTATTTT. Translated: CASSSLRTGDDTDTQYF.

This clone is a singleton in its sample. The V gene is TRBV7-3, the J gene TRBJ1-2; 8 bases fit TRBD1. Trimming at V came to 6 bases and at J to 6 bases, leaving 9 bases not matched to a gene. This CDR3 is 14 amino acids long. Germline V gene sequence: CDR1 SGHTA, CDR2 FQGTGA. The CDR3 DNA reads TGTGCCAGCAGGTGGACAGGGAGAGTTGATGGCTACACCTTC. Translating gives CASRWTGRVDGYTF.

The gene calls are TRBV9 and TRBJ2-2; 10 nucleotides match TRBD1. The germline V gene encodes CDR1 SGDLS and CDR2 YYNGEE. The ends lost 4 bases at V and 0 bases at J; junction bases unmatched: 3. The CDR3 sequence is 16 residues long. The CDR3, as DNA: TGTGCCAGCAGCTTAGGACAGGGGGCGAACACCGGGGAGCTGTTTTTT. It yields the protein CASSLGQGANTGELFF.

The chain recombines TRBV28 with TRBJ1-4; D is ambiguous. Per the germline V gene, CDR1 is MDHEN and CDR2 is SYDVKM. The CDR3 has 14 amino acids. V was shortened by 2 bases and J by 4 bases, with 8 bases between the two germline ends. As DNA, the CDR3 is TGTGCCAGCAGTTTACCACAGAGTAATGAAAAACTGTTTTTT. This encodes CASSLPQSNEKLFF.

The chain uses TRBV5-8 and TRBJ2-5; 9 bases map to TRBD1. The CDR3 spans 13 residues. The V and J ends lost 0 bases and 9 bases, in that order; junction bases with no gene match: 3. Looked up from germline, CDR1 is SGHTS and CDR2 is YDEGEE. The DNA for the CDR3 is TGTGCCAGCAGCTTGGGGACAGGGGCTCCCCAGTACTTC. It specifies CASSLGTGAPQYF.

The genes are TRBV28 and TRBJ2-7; no clear D. Germline V gene sequence: CDR1 MDHEN, CDR2 SYDVKM. V dropped 5 bases and J dropped 2 bases, with 13 bases sitting between them. The CDR3 runs to 14 residues. The CDR3 spells CASSTPTGAYEQYV. The CDR3 bases are TGTGCCAGCAGTACCCCGACTGGAGCCTACGAGCAGTACGTC.

V and J are TRBV27 and TRBJ2-3; 9 bases are a match to TRBD1. This CDR3 comprises 16 residues. The J segment lost 4 bases and the V segment lost 0 bases, leaving 5 bases of the junction unmatched. Germline V gives CDR1 MNHEY, CDR2 SMNVEV (reference sequence). The CDR3 loop reads CASSLSRGQGADTQYF. The CDR3 region has the DNA TGTGCCAGCAGTTTATCCAGGGGACAGGGCGCAGATACGCAGTATTTT.

Turning to this clone: Compared with germline, one end of the junction differs, possibly owing to a read error. The chain combines TRBV5-6 with TRBJ2-3; TRBD1 or TRBD2 may be the D gene (5 bases each). The germline CDR1 and CDR2 sequences are SGHDT and YYEEEE. The CDR3 covers 13 residues. The DNA of the CDR3 is TGTGCCAGCAGCTGGGGGACCGATGCTAGGCCTTTTTTC. It yields the protein CASSWGTDARPFF.

CDR3 protein: CASSLGGTGATGQETQYF. The CDR3 region has the DNA TGCGCCAGCAGCTTGGGAGGGACAGGGGCCACGGGCCAAGAGACCCAGTACTTC. This chain uses TRBV5-1 with TRBJ2-5; 10 nucleotides match TRBD1. V trimming: 0 bases; J trimming: 1 base; junction bases outside the gene matches: 9. The CDR3 totals 18 residues. Germline CDR1 reads SGHRS; CDR2 reads YFSETQ. Drawing the rest from reference TRBV5-1 and TRBJ2-5, the complete variable domain is KAGVTQTPRYLIKTRGQQVTLSCSPISGHRSVSWYQQTPGQGLQFLFEYFSETQRNKGNFPGRFSGRQFSNSRSEMNVSTLELGDSALYLCASSLGGTGATGQETQYFGPGTRLLVL.

V usage is TRBV6-5 and J usage is TRBJ2-5; weak D call: TRBD1 (5 bases). Trimming pared 0 bases from V and 2 bases from J, leaving 10 bases between. Germline V CDR1 and CDR2: MNHEY, SVGAGI. The CDR3 covers 15 residues. The CDR3 bases are TGTGCCAGCAGTTACTCCAGGGATCGGCAAGAGACCCAGTACTTC. Translating gives CASSYSRDRQETQYF.

CDR3 coding DNA: TGCAGCGTCGTCGGAGGGCCATATGGCTACACCTTC. This gives the protein CSVVGGPYGYTF. The chain combines TRBV29-1 with TRBJ1-2; D call uncertain. Germline CDR1 and CDR2: SQVTM and ANQGSEA. CDR3 length equals 12 residues. V was pared by 6 bases and J by 5 bases, with 13 bases between.

The chain carries TRBV6-6 and TRBJ1-1; D is unresolved. The germline V and J ends were trimmed by 6 bases and 3 bases, with 11 bases remaining between them. Germline V CDR1 and CDR2: MNHNY, SVGAGI (reference sequence). The CDR3 has 13 residues. The CDR3 here is CASSRSSDTEAFF. CDR3 bases: TGTGCCAGCAGCCGGAGCAGCGACACTGAAGCTTTCTTT.

The V and J genes are TRBV7-9 and TRBJ1-2; no reliable D call. The ends were cut back, 2 bases at V and 8 bases at J, with 6 bases in the middle. The CDR3 length is 11 residues. From germline, CDR1 is SEHNR and CDR2 FQNEAQ (reference sequence). The DNA of the CDR3 is TGTGCCAGCAGCTTACTGCGGGGCTACACCTTC. Its translation is CASSLLRGYTF.

The table lists this clone with a count of one. Other DNA sequences in the same sample also yield this CDR3. The rearrangement uses TRBV18 and TRBJ2-6; 10 bases agree with TRBD1. In germline, CDR1 is KGHSH, CDR2 LQKENI. V lost 2 bases to trimming and J lost 2 bases; unmatched junction nucleotides: 3. The CDR3 consists of 17 residues. The DNA of the CDR3 is TGTGCCAGCTCACCAAGGGACAGGGGTACTGGGGCCAACGTCCTGACTTTC. Its translation is CASSPRDRGTGANVLTF. Full variable domain (outside the CDR3, taken from reference TRBV18 and TRBJ2-6): NAGVMQNPRHLVRRRGQEARLRCSPMKGHSHVYWYRQLPEEGLKFMVYLQKENIIDESGMPKERFSAEFPKEGPSILRIQQVVRGDSAAYFCASSPRDRGTGANVLTFGAGSRLTVL.

The chain recombines TRBV5-1 with TRBJ2-1; TRBD2 aligns across 13 bases. The CDR3 length is 15 residues. V lost 4 bases, J lost 7 bases, and 5 bases stayed unmatched. Per the germline V gene, CDR1 is SGHRS and CDR2 is YFSETQ. The CDR3: CASSRLAGGSNEQFF. CDR3 DNA sequence: TGCGCCAGCAGCCGACTAGCGGGGGGTAGTAATGAGCAGTTCTTC.

A few counts support this clone. This rearrangement joins TRBV30 to TRBJ2-2; no clear D gene. CDR1 GTSNPN and CDR2 SVGIG come from the germline V gene (reference sequence). The CDR3 is 15 residues long. Trimming removed 1 base at V and 0 bases at J, with 9 bases between. In DNA, the CDR3 is TGTGCCTGGAGTGCGGACGGCGCGAACACCGGGGAGCTGTTTTTT. Translation: CAWSADGANTGELFF.

The chain couples TRBV28 to TRBJ1-1, with D possibly TRBD1 on 6 matching bases. CDR1 is MDHEN and CDR2 is SYDVKM in the germline V gene. The V end was cut by 1 base, the J end by 0 bases, with 9 bases between. CDR3 size: 15 residues. CDR3 sequence reads: CASSLYQGLNTEAFF. The CDR3 DNA reads TGTGCCAGCAGTTTATACCAGGGGTTGAACACTGAAGCTTTCTTT.

This chain connects TRBV6-1 to TRBJ1-1, with D unresolved. CDR1 MNHNS and CDR2 SASEGT come from the germline V gene. The CDR3 is 13 residues long. V lost 2 bases and J lost 2, with 6 bases in between. The CDR3: CASSEHSNTEAFF. The CDR3 coding sequence is TGTGCCAGCAGTGAACACAGCAACACTGAAGCTTTCTTT.

The chain recombines TRBV5-5 with TRBJ2-6; D unresolved. Germline CDR1 SGHKS, CDR2 YYEKEE (reference sequence). The length of the CDR3 is 14 residues. V was pared by 2 bases and J by 0 bases, with 3 bases between. CDR3 in DNA: TGTGCCAGCAGCTTAGGCTCTGGGGCCAACGTCCTGACTTTC. It specifies CASSLGSGANVLTF.

For the CDR3, the DNA is TGTGCCTGGAGTGTACGGCAGGGGGCAAAGAGCAATCAGCCCCAGCATTTT. Translated, it gives CAWSVRQGAKSNQPQHF. The chain links TRBV30 to TRBJ1-5, with TRBD1 matching over 8 bases. V trimming: 0 bases; J trimming: 1 base; junction bases outside the gene matches: 8. This CDR3 comprises 17 residues. Germline V CDR1 and CDR2: GTSNPN, SVGIG (reference sequence).

The chain has TRBV5-4 and TRBJ1-2; D remains unclear. The CDR3 runs to 13 residues. The germline CDR1 and CDR2 sequences are SGHNT and YYREEE (reference sequence). Between the trimmed V and J ends, which lost 0 bases and 5 bases, there was a span of 8 bases. In nucleotides, the CDR3 is TGTGCCAGCAGCTTGGGAAGGGAATATGGCTACACCTTC. As protein: CASSLGREYGYTF.

The rearrangement links TRBV19 to TRBJ2-3; no clear D gene. CDR1 and CDR2 (germline): LNHDA, SQIVND (reference sequence). This CDR3 spans 13 amino acids. Trimming shortened V by 3 bases and J by 0 bases, and 4 bases separated the two germline ends. CDR3 DNA: TGTGCCAGTAGTATCGGCAGCACAGATACGCAGTATTTT. This sequence encodes CASSIGSTDTQYF. Looking up the rest from reference TRBV19 and TRBJ2-3 gives the full variable domain: DGGITQSPKYLFRKEGQNVTLSCEQNLNHDAMYWYRQDPGQGLRLIYYSQIVNDFQKGDIAEGYSVSREKKESFPLTVTSAQKNPTAFYLCASSIGSTDTQYFGPGTRLTVL.

The chain is built from TRBV19 and TRBJ1-5, with 7 bases matching TRBD1. CDR3 length equals 14 residues. V lost 4 bases to trimming and J lost 6 bases; unmatched junction nucleotides: 6. CDR1 and CDR2 from the germline V gene are LNHDA and SQIVND (reference sequence). The CDR3 loop reads CASSTTGRFQPQHF. For the CDR3, the DNA is TGTGCCAGTAGTACGACAGGGCGGTTTCAGCCCCAGCATTTT.

This clone was counted only a few times. The V call is TRBV27, the J call TRBJ2-6; unclear D gene. The germline gives CDR1 MNHEY, CDR2 SMNVEV (reference sequence). Trimming removed 6 bases at V and 0 bases at J, with 9 bases between. The CDR3 sequence is 15 residues long. This CDR3 is CASRARNSGANVLTF. The DNA of the CDR3 is TGTGCCAGCAGAGCCAGGAACTCTGGGGCCAACGTCCTGACTTTC.

The table lists this clone with a count of one. J is TRBJ2-1 and V is TRBV20-1, with D unclear. Germline CDR1 reads DFQATT; CDR2 reads SNEGSKA (reference sequence). This CDR3 contains 11 residues. Deletions cut 5 bases from V and 7 bases from J, with 9 bases between. CDR3 in amino acids: CSASYMNEQFF. Here the CDR3 DNA reads TGCAGTGCTTCTTACATGAATGAGCAGTTCTTC.